Here is one TCR beta chain with its context. Assay: immunoSEQ multiplex PCR; the TCRdb copy retains only in-frame clones and omits some. This table has some 110,000 clones, about nine tenths appearing once. The sample comes from a study of blood T cell repertoires in COVID-19. Whole-study context: T cells, B-cell-depleted T cells, or PBMCs supplied cDNA or gDNA.

The CDR3 runs 14 residues. The germline V gene has CDR1 LNHDA and CDR2 SQIVND (reference sequence). V lost 7 bases to trimming and J lost 7 bases, with 19 bases between them. This chain uses TRBV19 with TRBJ1-2; D might be TRBD1 (6 bases). The sequenced material came from peripheral blood. This receptor was obtained from a man aged 40-49 years with acute or convalescent COVID-19. The CDR3: CASTRTVDYSGYTF. DNA for the CDR3: TGTGCCAGTACCCGGACAGTGGATTACTCTGGCTACACCTTC.